The 19 T cell receptor beta chains reported below all come from one sample, sequenced in a study of control samples from healthy donors and cancer patients. Produced via immunoSEQ multiplex PCR; TCRdb's table is partial and in-frame only. The sample carries about 160,000 clones, roughly 94% recorded once. The sequencing input was blood. The receptors were sampled from a woman aged 40 to 49 in good health.

The V call is TRBV28, the J call TRBJ1-2; 11 positions agree with TRBD1. This CDR3 spans 14 amino acids. The junction had 3 bases not matched to a gene; V was cut back by 8 bases and J by 1 base. Germline CDR1 reads MDHEN; CDR2 reads SYDVKM. CDR3 loop: CASWGTGGNYGYTF. DNA of the CDR3: TGTGCCAGCTGGGGGACAGGGGGTAACTATGGCTACACCTTC.

This clone was found once. The chain links TRBV29-1 to TRBJ1-2; 8 bases fit TRBD1. The CDR3 sequence is 12 residues long. Germline values: CDR1 SQVTM, CDR2 ANQGSEA. V was clipped by 6 bases and J by 7 bases; unmatched bases: 7. The DNA of the CDR3 is TGCAGCGTCCCTGGGACAGGTCCTGGCTACACCTTC. This translates into CSVPGTGPGYTF.

This chain connects TRBV2 to TRBJ2-5, with D maybe TRBD1 (6 bases). V lost 7 bases and J 2 bases, leaving 8 bases between the germline ends. The CDR3 covers 12 residues. Germline V gene data show CDR1 as SNHLY and CDR2 as FYNNEI. The CDR3 loop reads CASKRGQETQYF. The DNA for the CDR3 is TGTGCCAGCAAGAGGGGGCAAGAGACCCAGTACTTC.

V gene TRBV19 combines with J gene TRBJ2-1, with TRBD2 identical over 9 bases. With V trimmed by 3 bases and J by 9 bases, 3 bases remained unmatched. This CDR3 is built from 13 residues. Germline-derived CDR1 and CDR2 are LNHDA and SQIVND (reference sequence). This CDR3 reads CASSIAGGGEQFF. The CDR3 DNA reads as TGTGCCAGTAGTATTGCGGGGGGGGGTGAGCAGTTCTTC.

The CDR3 spells CASKSTLGSYEQYF. The DNA of the CDR3 is TGTGCCAGCAAATCGACCCTTGGCTCCTACGAGCAGTACTTC. This chain uses TRBV6-5 with TRBJ2-7; D is unresolved. The CDR3 consists of 14 residues. Germline values: CDR1 MNHEY, CDR2 SVGAGI. The ends were cut back, 7 bases at V and 0 bases at J, with 13 bases in the middle.

The chain couples TRBV29-1 to TRBJ1-2; possibly TRBD1 for D (6 bases). CDR1 is SQVTM and CDR2 is ANQGSEA in the germline V gene. The CDR3 extends over 12 amino acids. Trimming removed 6 bases at V and 8 bases at J, with 16 bases between. In nucleotides, the CDR3 is TGCAGCGTCCACCAGGGGACTAAGGGCTACACCTTC. This codes for CSVHQGTKGYTF.

The V call is TRBV6-2 or TRBV6-3, the J call TRBJ1-5; tentatively, D is TRBD1 (6 bases). CDR3 length: 14 amino acids. V was cut by 6 bases and J by 3 bases, with 12 bases left in between. The germline gives CDR1 MNHEY, CDR2 SVGEGT. The CDR3 coding sequence is TGTGCCAGCAGCTGGGACATTTCCAATCAGCCCCAGCATTTT. Translation gives CASSWDISNQPQHF.

The chain is built from TRBV9 and TRBJ1-1; D unresolved. Germline CDR1 is SGDLS and CDR2 is YYNGEE. The CDR3 length is 14 residues. Trimming took 0 bases from V and 0 from J, leaving 6 bases between them. Here the CDR3 DNA reads TGTGCCAGCAGCGTAGTGGAGTTGAACACTGAAGCTTTCTTT. Amino acid sequence: CASSVVELNTEAFF.

The gene calls are TRBV29-1 and TRBJ1-1; D ambiguous. CDR3 size: 13 residues. V gave up 3 bases and J gave up 1 base, with 9 bases separating them. Germline V CDR1 and CDR2: SQVTM, ANQGSEA. The DNA of the CDR3 is TGCAGCGTTGAGGAGTTTCCGAACACTGAAGCTTTCTTT. It encodes CSVEEFPNTEAFF.

J is TRBJ1-2 and V is TRBV4-3; D may be TRBD1 (6 bases). From germline, CDR1 is LGHNA and CDR2 YSLEER. Deletions cut 0 bases from V and 8 bases from J, with 16 bases between. There are 15 residues in the CDR3. In nucleotides, the CDR3 is TGCGCCAGCAGCCAAGATTTGACAGGACTGTGGGGCTACACCTTC. Protein sequence: CASSQDLTGLWGYTF.

The gene calls are TRBV6-6 and TRBJ2-7; tentative D call: TRBD1 (6 bases). V was shortened by 5 bases and J by 3 bases, with 23 bases between the two germline ends. Germline CDR1 and CDR2: MNHNY and SVGAGI (reference sequence). This CDR3 has 17 amino acids. The CDR3 is CASSRKGDRTYFYEQYF. CDR3 DNA sequence: TGTGCCAGCAGTCGAAAAGGCGACAGGACTTACTTCTACGAGCAGTACTTC.

This clone was seen only once. V and J are TRBV3-1 (or the pseudogene TRBV3-2) and TRBJ1-1; no definite D call. This CDR3 is built from 12 residues. CDR1 and CDR2 from the germline V gene are LGHDT and YNNKEL (reference sequence). V gave up 1 base and J gave up 4 bases, with 4 bases separating them. The chain's CDR3 is CASSQAPTEAFF. CDR3 in DNA: TGTGCCAGCAGCCAAGCCCCCACTGAAGCTTTCTTT.

The rearrangement links TRBV19 to TRBJ2-5, with 11 bases lining up with TRBD1. There are 18 residues in the CDR3. Germline lookup yields CDR1 LNHDA and CDR2 SQIVND (reference sequence). V lost 3 bases, J lost 3 bases, and 12 bases stayed unmatched. CDR3 in DNA: TGTGCCAGTAGTATTCGGACAGGGGGCACCTTGGGCAAAGAGACCCAGTACTTC. Translating gives CASSIRTGGTLGKETQYF.

The chain carries TRBV19 and TRBJ1-1; no firm D call. V lost 4 bases to trimming and J lost 1 base, with 10 bases between them. From germline, CDR1 is LNHDA and CDR2 SQIVND (reference sequence). This CDR3 spans 14 amino acids. CDR3 coding DNA: TGTGCCAGTAGTACAAGAGATGCGAACACTGAAGCTTTCTTT. Encoded protein: CASSTRDANTEAFF.

J is TRBJ1-6 and V is TRBV4-3, with no clear D. This CDR3 is built from 17 residues. Trimming removed 0 bases from V and 2 bases from J, with 11 bases in between. Germline CDR1 reads LGHNA; CDR2 reads YSLEER. This chain's CDR3 is CASSQDPHGTYNSPLHF. In DNA form, the CDR3 reads TGCGCCAGCAGCCAAGATCCCCATGGAACCTATAATTCACCCCTCCACTTT.

This clone was seen only once. The chain combines TRBV9 with TRBJ1-1, with no clear D. The germline CDR1 and CDR2 sequences are SGDLS and YYNGEE. The CDR3 sequence is 13 residues long. Trimming took 0 bases from V and 3 from J, leaving 6 bases between them. CDR3 nucleotides: TGTGCCAGCAGCGTAGAGCAGGACACTGAAGCTTTCTTT. Translated, it gives CASSVEQDTEAFF. The full variable domain, its missing parts supplied by reference TRBV9 and TRBJ1-1, is DSGVTQTPKHLITATGQRVTLRCSPRSGDLSVYWYQQSLDQGLQFLIQYYNGEERAKGNILERFSAQQFPDLHSELNLSSLELGDSALYFCASSVEQDTEAFFGQGTRLTVV.

The chain combines TRBV2 with TRBJ1-1; perhaps TRBD1 as D (6 bases). The CDR3 contains 16 residues. The V gene's germline CDR1 is SNHLY and CDR2 FYNNEI. V lost 0 bases, J lost 0 bases, and 11 bases lay in between. CDR3 region: CASSEALGQLNTEAFF. The DNA for the CDR3 is TGTGCCAGCAGTGAAGCGCTAGGACAGCTGAACACTGAAGCTTTCTTT.

Relative to its sample, this clone is medium-sized. This chain connects TRBV6-2 or TRBV6-3 to TRBJ2-1; D remains unclear. Germline CDR1 and CDR2: MNHEY and SVGEGT. V dropped 0 bases and J dropped 1 base, with 4 bases sitting between them. This CDR3 is 14 amino acids long. CDR3 nucleotide sequence: TGTGCCAGCAGTTACTCGGAGTCCTACAATGAGCAGTTCTTC. Its protein product is CASSYSESYNEQFF.

On this clone: Other nucleotide sequences in the sample specify the same CDR3. The chain combines TRBV11-3 with TRBJ2-3; 14 bases fit TRBD2. CDR1 and CDR2 (germline): SGHNT, YENEEA. V gave up 6 bases and J gave up 2 bases; unmatched junction bases: 16. The CDR3 totals 20 residues. DNA for the CDR3: TGTGCCAGCAGTTCGGGTCGGGCGGGGACTAGCGGGGGATCCACAGATACGCAGTATTTT. It encodes CASSSGRAGTSGGSTDTQYF.